Shown below are 12 T cell receptor beta chains from a single sample sequenced in a study of identical twins. From the 5' RACE reads, TCRdb called clonotypes with MiXCR, one entry per CDR3 protein. This table holds about 520,000 distinct CDR3 sequences, less than 25% found once. The sample was also reused in another study, on T cells expressing NK-cell markers.

The specimen sequenced was CD4+ T cells sorted from blood. All receptors derive from a woman under 30 in good health.

This sequence joins TRBV12-3 or TRBV12-4 and TRBJ2-7, with D perhaps TRBD2 (6 bases). This CDR3 is built from 14 residues. With 3 bases removed from V and 3 bases from J, the gap between germline ends came to 12 bases. The CDR3 region is CASSFSSGNYEQYF. CDR3 sequence (DNA): TGTGCCAGCAGTTTTAGTAGCGGTAACTACGAGCAGTACTTC.

The chain joins TRBV7-2 to TRBJ2-5, with D uncertain. The V and J ends lost 2 bases and 3 bases respectively, with 10 bases between them. The V gene's germline CDR1 is SGHTA and CDR2 FQGNSA. There are 14 residues in the CDR3. The CDR3 coding sequence is TGTGCCAGCAGCTTATATCGCAGTAAAGAGACCCAGTACTTC. As protein: CASSLYRSKETQYF.

The chain joins TRBV27 to TRBJ2-2; D might be TRBD1 (6 bases). Per germline, CDR1 MNHEY and CDR2 SMNVEV (reference sequence). The CDR3 loop spans 16 amino acids. Trimming took 5 bases from V and 2 from J, leaving 15 bases between them. The CDR3 DNA follows: TGTGCCAGCAGTCGAAGGGGGACACTTAACACCGGGGAGCTGTTTTTT. Translation gives CASSRRGTLNTGELFF.

This clonotype was seen more than once but under ten times. The genes are TRBV7-9 and TRBJ2-3, with TRBD1 identical over 9 bases. Trimming removed 5 bases from V and 4 bases from J; junction bases left unmatched: 1. Germline V gene lookup returns CDR1 SEHNR and CDR2 FQNEAQ (reference sequence). The CDR3 totals 13 residues. The CDR3 here is CASSGQGPDTQYF. The CDR3 DNA sequence: TGTGCCAGCAGCGGACAGGGGCCAGATACGCAGTATTTT.

V is TRBV7-9 and J is TRBJ1-6, with 7 positions matching TRBD1. The CDR3 spans 15 residues. Germline trimming cut 2 bases from V and 7 bases from J; bases unmatched to any gene: 5. Per the germline V gene, CDR1 is SEHNR and CDR2 is FQNEAQ (reference sequence). The CDR3 protein is CASSLRDRVNSPLHF. In DNA, the CDR3 is TGTGCCAGCAGCTTAAGGGACAGAGTCAATTCACCCCTCCACTTT.

This clonotype was detected many times. The chain joins TRBV12-3 or TRBV12-4 to TRBJ1-1, with D possibly matching TRBD1 (5 bases). V lost 3 bases, J lost 6 bases, and 14 bases lay in between. CDR3 size: 14 residues. The CDR3 sequence: CASSFSGVGAEAFF. DNA for the CDR3: TGTGCCAGCAGTTTTTCGGGGGTAGGGGCTGAAGCTTTCTTT.

The chain employs TRBV2 and TRBJ2-2, with 11 positions matching TRBD2. Trimming at V came to 6 bases and at J to 4 bases, leaving 1 base not matched to a gene. The CDR3 runs 14 residues. Per the germline V gene, CDR1 is SNHLY and CDR2 is FYNNEI. The CDR3: CASRGTSGTGELFF. CDR3 bases: TGTGCCAGCAGGGGGACTAGCGGCACCGGGGAGCTGTTTTTT.

This clonotype occurred a few times. The junction shows a germline mismatch at one end, possibly a read error. V gene TRBV7-9 combines with J gene TRBJ2-5, with TRBD1 matching 9 bases. CDR1 and CDR2 (germline): SEHNR, FQNEAQ (reference sequence). There are 14 residues in the CDR3. The DNA for the CDR3 is TGTGCCAGCAGCCTAGCCCGGGACAGGGATCCCCAGTACTTC. This sequence encodes CASSLARDRDPQYF.

This clonotype was observed at least ten times. The chain employs TRBV10-1 and TRBJ2-7; 9 nucleotides align to TRBD1. V trimming: 6 bases; J trimming: 6 bases; junction bases outside the gene matches: 6. The germline gives CDR1 WNHNN, CDR2 SYGVQD (reference sequence). The CDR3 sequence is 13 residues long. This chain's CDR3 is CASRPGTGSEQYF. CDR3 in DNA: TGCGCCAGCAGACCCGGGACAGGGTCCGAGCAGTACTTC.

V is TRBV5-1 and J is TRBJ2-1; D not certain. The CDR3 consists of 15 residues. The V gene's germline CDR1 is SGHRS and CDR2 YFSETQ. Trimming stripped 4 bases from V and 8 bases from J, with 19 bases between. The CDR3 reads CASSPQPVSGDEQFF. CDR3 nucleotide sequence: TGCGCCAGCAGCCCGCAGCCGGTGTCTGGCGATGAGCAGTTCTTC.

The V gene is TRBV9, the J gene TRBJ1-1, with 7 bases aligning to TRBD1. Trimming removed 1 base from V and 10 bases from J; junction bases left unmatched: 7. CDR1 is SGDLS and CDR2 is YYNGEE in the germline V gene. This CDR3 has 13 amino acids. The CDR3 coding sequence is TGTGCCAGCAGCGTAAGCCAGGGGGATAGAGCTTTCTTT. It encodes CASSVSQGDRAFF.

This clonotype was seen more than once but under ten times. The chain recombines TRBV19 with TRBJ1-5; 9 bases align to TRBD1. Trimming took 5 bases from V and 2 from J; bases not matched to a gene: 4. The germline gives CDR1 LNHDA, CDR2 SQIVND (reference sequence). This CDR3 has 15 residues. The CDR3 coding sequence is TGTGCCAGTAGTGAACAGGGGGCGGGCAATCAGCCCCAGCATTTT. Translated, it gives CASSEQGAGNQPQHF.